This TCR beta chain was found in a study of blood T cells in healthy people across ages. Study-level points and caveats: Investigators treated diversity estimates from one million T cells as underestimates. Roughly linear declines in TCR beta diversity per million T cells occurred with age. Naive CD4+ cells and diversity were both higher in long-lived donors than in aged donors.

Concerning this clonotype: Antigen: not known.

Primed by a sample-barcoded 5' primer and a J-beta primer mix, a second PCR proceeded for about 6 to 12 cycles. TCRdb ran MiXCR on the 5' RACE reads and lists one entry per CDR3 protein. The sample consists of over 1,500,000 distinct CDR3 sequences, roughly 52% of them appearing once. The ends lost 6 bases at V and 4 bases at J; junction bases unmatched: 9. CDR3 length equals 15 residues. In germline, CDR1 is MNHEY, CDR2 SVGEGT. The TCR comes from a woman between 40 and 55 years old in good health. Sequencing used blood. The chain employs TRBV6-2 or TRBV6-3 and TRBJ2-5; TRBD1 aligns across 9 bases. The CDR3 loop reads CASSPQGASGETQYF. CDR3 in DNA: TGTGCCAGCAGCCCACAGGGGGCCTCGGGAGAGACCCAGTACTTC.